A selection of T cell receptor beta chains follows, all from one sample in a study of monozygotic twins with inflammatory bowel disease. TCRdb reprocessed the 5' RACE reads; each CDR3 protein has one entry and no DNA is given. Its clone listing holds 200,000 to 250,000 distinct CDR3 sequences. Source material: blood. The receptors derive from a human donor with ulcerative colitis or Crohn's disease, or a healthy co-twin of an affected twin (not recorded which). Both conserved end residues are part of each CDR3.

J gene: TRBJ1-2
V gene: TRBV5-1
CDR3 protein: CASSLDVAGYTF

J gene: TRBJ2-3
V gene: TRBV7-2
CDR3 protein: CASSLVSSGGRDTQYF

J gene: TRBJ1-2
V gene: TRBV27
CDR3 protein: CASRRQGAHGYTF

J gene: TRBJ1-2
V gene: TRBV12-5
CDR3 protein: CASGLGHQGSNYGYTF

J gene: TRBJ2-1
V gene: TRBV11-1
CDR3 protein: CASSYFPSLPLTYNEQFF

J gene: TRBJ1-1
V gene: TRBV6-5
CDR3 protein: CASSYGSPGDTEAFF

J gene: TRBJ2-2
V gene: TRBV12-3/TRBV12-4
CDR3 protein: CASRRQGDTGELFF

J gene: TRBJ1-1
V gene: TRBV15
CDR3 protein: CATSRARPGIQNTEAFF

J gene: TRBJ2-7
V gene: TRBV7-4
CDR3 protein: CASSQRASYEQYF

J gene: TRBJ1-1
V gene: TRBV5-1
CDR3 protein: CASSSRTETGEAFF

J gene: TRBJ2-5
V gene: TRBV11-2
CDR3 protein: CASSLEVGNPQYF

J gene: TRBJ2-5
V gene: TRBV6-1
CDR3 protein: CASSRRLAGETQYF

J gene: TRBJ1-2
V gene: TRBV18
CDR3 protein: CASSLTGDRNYTF

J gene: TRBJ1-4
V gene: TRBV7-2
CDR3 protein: CASSFRATGSHEKLFF

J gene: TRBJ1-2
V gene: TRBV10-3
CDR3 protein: CAISESRENYGYTF

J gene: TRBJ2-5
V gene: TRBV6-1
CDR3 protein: CASDGGDSQETQYF

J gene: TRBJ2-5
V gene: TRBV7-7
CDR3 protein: CASSKTGLAGGLGTQYF

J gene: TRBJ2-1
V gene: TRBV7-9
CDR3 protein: CASSPRTGWDEQFF

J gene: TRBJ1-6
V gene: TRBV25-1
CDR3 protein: CASSGSPLESSYNSPLHF

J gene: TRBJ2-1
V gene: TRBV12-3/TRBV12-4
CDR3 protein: CASRHSTGEYNEQFF

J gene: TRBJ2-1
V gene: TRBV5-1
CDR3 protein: CASSFGLNYNEQFF